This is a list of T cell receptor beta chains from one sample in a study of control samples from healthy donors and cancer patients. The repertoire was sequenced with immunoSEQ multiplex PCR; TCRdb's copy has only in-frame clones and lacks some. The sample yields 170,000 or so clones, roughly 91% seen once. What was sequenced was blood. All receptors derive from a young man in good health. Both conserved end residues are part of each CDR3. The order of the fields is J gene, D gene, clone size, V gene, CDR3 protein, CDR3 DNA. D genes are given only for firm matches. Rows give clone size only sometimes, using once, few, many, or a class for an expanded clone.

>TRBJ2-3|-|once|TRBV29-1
CSVSLLRGDTQYF
TGCAGCGTTAGTTTATTGAGAGGAGATACGCAGTATTTT
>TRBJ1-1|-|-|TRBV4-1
CASSRAGEGDTEAFF
TGCGCCAGCAGCCGAGCAGGGGAAGGGGACACTGAAGCTTTCTTT
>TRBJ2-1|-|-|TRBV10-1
CASSVPEAYNEQFF
TGCGCCAGCAGTGTTCCGGAGGCCTACAATGAGCAGTTCTTC
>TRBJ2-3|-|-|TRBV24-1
CATSGSADTQYF
TGTGCCACCAGCGGGAGCGCAGATACGCAGTATTTT
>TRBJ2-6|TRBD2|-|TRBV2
CARGEGTGANVLTF
TGTGCCAGAGGGGAGGGGACTGGGGCCAACGTCCTGACTTTC
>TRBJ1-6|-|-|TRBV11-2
CASSLLDRDSPLHF
TGTGCCAGCAGCTTGTTGGACCGAGATTCACCCCTCCACTTT
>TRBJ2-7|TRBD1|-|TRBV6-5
CATEGQGGTTYEQYF
TGTGCCACCGAAGGACAGGGGGGTACCACCTACGAGCAGTACTTC
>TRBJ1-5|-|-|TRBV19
CASSIDVGDQPQHF
TGTGCCAGTAGTATAGATGTCGGGGATCAGCCCCAGCATTTT
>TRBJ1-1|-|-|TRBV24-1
CATNRVAEAFF
TGTGCCACTAACAGGGTGGCTGAAGCTTTCTTT
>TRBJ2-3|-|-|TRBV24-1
CATSDLLGQGTDTQYF
TGTGCCACCAGTGATTTGCTTGGGCAGGGCACAGATACGCAGTATTTT
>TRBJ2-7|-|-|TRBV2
CASSESGRSTLPYEQYF
TGTGCCAGCAGTGAATCGGGGCGTTCTACGTTACCATACGAGCAGTACTTC
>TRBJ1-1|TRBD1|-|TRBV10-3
CAISPGQGVPMNTEAFF
TGTGCCATCAGTCCCGGACAGGGAGTACCCATGAACACTGAAGCTTTCTTT
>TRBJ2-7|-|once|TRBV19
CASSIKSTEGNLNEQYF
TGTGCCAGTAGTATAAAGTCTACGGAGGGGAACCTGAACGAGCAGTACTTC
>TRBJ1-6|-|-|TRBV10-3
CAISRPEYNSPLHF
TGTGCCATCAGCCGACCTGAGTATAATTCACCCCTCCACTTT
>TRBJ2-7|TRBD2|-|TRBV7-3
CASSKGLAGDYEQYF
TGTGCCAGCAGCAAAGGACTAGCGGGGGACTACGAGCAGTACTTC
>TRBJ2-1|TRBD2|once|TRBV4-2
CASSLRIGTSGGNEQFF
TGTGCCAGCAGCCTCCGTATTGGGACTAGCGGGGGCAATGAGCAGTTCTTC